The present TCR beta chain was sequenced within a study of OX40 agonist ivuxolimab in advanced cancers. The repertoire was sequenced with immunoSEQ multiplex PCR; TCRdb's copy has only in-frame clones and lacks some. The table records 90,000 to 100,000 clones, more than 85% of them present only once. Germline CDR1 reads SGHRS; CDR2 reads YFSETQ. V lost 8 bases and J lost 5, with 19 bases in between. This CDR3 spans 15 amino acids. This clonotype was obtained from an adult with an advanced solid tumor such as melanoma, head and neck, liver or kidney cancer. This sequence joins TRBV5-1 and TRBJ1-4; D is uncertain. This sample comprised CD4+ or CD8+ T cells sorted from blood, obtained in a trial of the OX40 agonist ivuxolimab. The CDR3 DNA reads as TGCGCCAGGAGAGTCCCAGACGGGAAAAATGAAAAACTGTTTTTT. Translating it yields CARRVPDGKNEKLFF.